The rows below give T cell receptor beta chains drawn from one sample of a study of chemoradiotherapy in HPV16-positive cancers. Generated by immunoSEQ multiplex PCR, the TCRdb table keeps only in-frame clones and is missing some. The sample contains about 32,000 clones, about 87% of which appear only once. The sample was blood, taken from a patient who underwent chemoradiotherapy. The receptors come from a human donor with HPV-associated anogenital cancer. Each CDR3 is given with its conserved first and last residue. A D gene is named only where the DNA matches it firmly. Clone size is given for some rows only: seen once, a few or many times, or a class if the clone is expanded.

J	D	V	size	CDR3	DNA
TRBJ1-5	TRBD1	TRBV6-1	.	CASIQGQGGYQPQHF	TGTGCCAGCATCCAAGGACAGGGAGGTTATCAGCCCCAGCATTTT
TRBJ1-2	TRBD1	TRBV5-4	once	CASSFLGGYGYTF	TGTGCCAGCAGCTTTCTAGGGGGCTACGGCTACACCTTC
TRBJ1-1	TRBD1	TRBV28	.	CAAGPGGVLAFF	TGTGCCGCGGGCCCAGGGGGGGTGTTAGCTTTCTTT
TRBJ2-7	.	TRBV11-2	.	CASFGKTEQYF	TGTGCCAGCTTCGGGAAAACCGAGCAGTACTTC
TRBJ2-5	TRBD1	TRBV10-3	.	CAISGTGVNPEQETQYF	TGTGCCATCAGTGGGACAGGGGTCAACCCCGAACAAGAGACCCAGTACTTC
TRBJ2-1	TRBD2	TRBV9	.	CASSLSRLTSANNEQFF	TGTGCCAGCAGCCTTAGTCGGTTGACTAGCGCTAACAATGAGCAGTTCTTC
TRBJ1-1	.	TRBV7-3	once	CASSQAGGRTEAFF	TGTGCCAGCAGCCAGGCCGGGGGTCGGACTGAAGCTTTCTTT
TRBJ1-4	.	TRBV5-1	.	CASSGTTGEKLFF	TGCGCCAGCAGCGGGACTACGGGGGAAAAACTGTTTTTT
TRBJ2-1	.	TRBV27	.	CASSPGQFSSYNEQFF	TGTGCCAGCAGTCCTGGACAGTTTTCCTCCTACAATGAGCAGTTCTTC
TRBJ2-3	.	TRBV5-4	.	CASSLLTDTQYF	TGTGCCAGCAGCCTACTCACAGATACGCAGTATTTT
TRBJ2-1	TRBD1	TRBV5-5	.	CASSPRQDRGGEQFF	TGTGCCAGCAGCCCCCGCCAGGACAGGGGGGGGGAGCAGTTCTTC
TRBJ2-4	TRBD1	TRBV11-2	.	CASGRDRSNIQYF	TGTGCCAGCGGGCGGGACAGGTCAAACATTCAGTACTTC
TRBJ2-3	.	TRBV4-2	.	CASSQVRGDGTDTQYF	TGTGCCAGCAGCCAAGTTAGGGGCGACGGCACAGATACGCAGTATTTT
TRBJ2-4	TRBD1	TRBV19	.	CASSVEMTGGSNF	TGTGCCAGTAGTGTAGAGATGACAGGGGGCTCGAACTTC
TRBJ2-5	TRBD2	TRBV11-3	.	CASSLGLAGGVGYQETQYF	TGTGCCAGCAGCTTGGGACTAGCGGGAGGCGTGGGGTACCAAGAGACCCAGTACTTC
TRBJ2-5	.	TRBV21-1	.	CASSGGGKRETQYF	TGTGCCAGCAGCGGCGGGGGGAAAAGGGAGACCCAGTACTTC
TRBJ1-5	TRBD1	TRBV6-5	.	CASSTTGLRPQHF	TGTGCCAGCAGTACGACAGGGCTTAGGCCCCAGCATTTT
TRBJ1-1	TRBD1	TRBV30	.	CAWSTGQGAEAFF	TGTGCCTGGAGTACTGGACAGGGGGCTGAAGCTTTCTTT
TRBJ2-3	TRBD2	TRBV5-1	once	CASSLEPSGGPTDTQYF	TGCGCCAGCAGCTTGGAGCCTAGCGGGGGGCCGACAGATACGCAGTATTTT
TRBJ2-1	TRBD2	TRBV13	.	CASSLELSGLSNEQFF	TGTGCCAGCAGCTTAGAGTTGTCGGGACTATCCAATGAGCAGTTCTTC
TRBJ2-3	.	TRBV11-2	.	CASSLGYGQRTDTQYF	TGTGCCAGCAGCTTAGGTTACGGACAGCGCACAGATACGCAGTATTTT
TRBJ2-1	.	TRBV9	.	CASSGSGNEQFF	TGTGCCAGCAGCGGGAGCGGCAATGAGCAGTTCTTC
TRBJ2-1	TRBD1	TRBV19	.	CASSIKTGTGGDEQFF	TGTGCCAGTAGTATAAAAACCGGGACAGGGGGTGATGAGCAGTTCTTC
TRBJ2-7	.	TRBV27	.	CASSFDSSYEQYF	TGTGCCAGCAGTTTTGACAGCTCCTACGAGCAGTACTTC
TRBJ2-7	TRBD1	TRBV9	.	CASSVVPDRGQYEQYF	TGTGCCAGCAGCGTAGTTCCCGACAGGGGTCAATACGAGCAGTACTTC
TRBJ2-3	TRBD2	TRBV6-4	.	CASSGQEGREGLTDTQYF	TGTGCCAGCAGTGGCCAAGAGGGGCGGGAGGGCCTCACAGATACGCAGTATTTT
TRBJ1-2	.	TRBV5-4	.	CASTIGQLDVYGYTF	TGTGCCAGCACTATCGGACAGTTGGATGTCTATGGCTACACCTTC
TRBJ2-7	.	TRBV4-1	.	CASSQGGGTATSYEQYF	TGCGCCAGCAGCCAAGGGGGTGGGACTGCGACCTCCTACGAGCAGTACTTC
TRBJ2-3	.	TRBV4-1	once	CASSQGGRGRGSTDTQYF	TGCGCCAGCAGCCAAGGGGGCCGGGGTCGCGGGAGCACAGATACGCAGTATTTT
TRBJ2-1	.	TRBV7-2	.	CASSTQGYNEQFF	TGTGCCAGCAGCACACAGGGCTACAATGAGCAGTTCTTC
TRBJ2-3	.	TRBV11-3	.	CASSYTRVAETDTQYF	TGTGCCAGCAGCTACACCCGGGTAGCGGAGACAGATACGCAGTATTTT
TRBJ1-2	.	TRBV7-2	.	CASSLPGPYNYGYTF	TGTGCCAGCAGCTTGCCCGGGCCCTACAACTATGGCTACACCTTC
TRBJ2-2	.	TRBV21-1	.	CASSQPEVWIGGELFF	TGTGCCAGCAGCCAACCGGAGGTGTGGATAGGCGGGGAGCTGTTTTTT
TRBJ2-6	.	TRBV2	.	CASSEVVLSSGANVLTF	TGTGCCAGCAGTGAAGTGGTCTTAAGCTCTGGGGCCAACGTCCTGACTTTC
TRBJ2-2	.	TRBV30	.	CACTTGLGRLTGELFF	TGTGCCTGTACAACTGGCCTCGGACGCCTAACCGGGGAGCTGTTTTTT
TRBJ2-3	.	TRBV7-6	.	CASSLDLRGTDTQYF	TGTGCCAGCAGCTTAGATCTAAGGGGCACAGATACGCAGTATTTT